Each of the 14 T cell receptor beta chains below was sequenced from the same sample in a study of T cell repertoires in cytomegalovirus infection. What these receptors recognize is not known. TCRdb used MiXCR to reprocess the reads, holding one entry per CDR3 protein. The sample lists 80,000 or so distinct CDR3 sequences, about 40% seen once, with approximately 95% in the top ten. The sequences come from CD8+ T cells from cultured PBMCs, collected from culture after CMV antigen stimulation. The receptors stem from a human donor in good health (CMV status not recorded). Some clones in this sample may be carry-over from other donors' samples.

This clonotype turned up a few times. The chain links TRBV12-3 or TRBV12-4 to TRBJ2-1; a possible D gene is TRBD1 (6 bases). The CDR3 spans 14 residues. Trimming took 5 bases from V and 0 from J, leaving 8 bases between them. CDR3 amino acids: CASSTGLSYNEQFF. CDR3 nucleotide sequence: TGTGCCAGCAGTACAGGGCTCTCCTACAATGAGCAGTTCTTC.

V is TRBV4-3 and J is TRBJ1-6, with D possibly matching TRBD1 (6 bases). From germline, CDR1 is LGHNA and CDR2 YSLEER. CDR3 size: 19 residues. Trimming took 1 base from V and 0 from J, leaving 16 bases between them. In DNA, the CDR3 is TGCGCCAGCAGCCAAGTTTGGGTGAGAGGGGGCTCCTATAATTCACCCCTCCACTTT. Encoded protein: CASSQVWVRGGSYNSPLHF.

This chain joins TRBV11-2 and TRBJ2-5; 7 bases fit TRBD1. V gave up 5 bases and J gave up 0 bases; unmatched junction bases: 9. Germline V gene data show CDR1 as SGHAT and CDR2 as FQNNGV. The CDR3 runs to 16 residues. The CDR3 is CASSPNRDSYQETQYF. The CDR3, as DNA: TGTGCCAGCAGCCCAAACCGGGACAGCTACCAAGAGACCCAGTACTTC.

CDR3 DNA sequence: TGTGCCAGCACCCCATCCGGGACAGGGGGTGTTGAGCAGTTCTTC. It specifies CASTPSGTGGVEQFF. The chain is built from TRBV27 and TRBJ2-1, with 11 bases fitting TRBD1. This CDR3 has 15 residues. From germline, CDR1 is MNHEY and CDR2 SMNVEV (reference sequence). J gave up 9 bases and V 7 bases, and 11 bases lay outside the gene matches.

The chain combines TRBV20-1 with TRBJ2-5, with 8 bases lining up with TRBD2. J was trimmed by 6 bases and V by 6 bases; bases with no gene match: 18. CDR3 length equals 16 residues. The germline gives CDR1 DFQATT, CDR2 SNEGSKA (reference sequence). The CDR3 sequence: CSATGTRIGGGQTQYF. The CDR3 DNA is TGCAGTGCAACCGGGACTAGAATCGGGGGGGGCCAGACCCAGTACTTC.

The CDR3 region has the DNA TGTGCCAGCAGACCACAGGGGACCTCCTACAATGAGCAGTTCTTC. As protein: CASRPQGTSYNEQFF. The chain combines TRBV6-8 with TRBJ2-1; TRBD1 matches at 7 bases. Per germline, CDR1 MNHGY and CDR2 SAAAGT. Germline trimming cut 6 bases from V and 0 bases from J; bases unmatched to any gene: 5. The CDR3 totals 15 residues.

The rearrangement uses TRBV2 and TRBJ2-6; the D is unclear. The germline CDR1 and CDR2 sequences are SNHLY and FYNNEI. Trimming stripped 6 bases from V and 0 bases from J, with 12 bases between. The CDR3 has 16 residues. The CDR3 DNA reads as TGTGCCAGCAGAGAATTGGGTATCTCTGGGGCCAACGTCCTGACTTTC. It is translated as CASRELGISGANVLTF.

J is TRBJ2-7 and V is TRBV7-9; D may be TRBD2 (5 bases). Germline V gene data show CDR1 as SEHNR and CDR2 as FQNEAQ (reference sequence). Trimming took off 5 bases at V and 2 bases at J, with 16 bases between the two ends. The CDR3 runs to 15 residues. CDR3 in amino acids: CASSQIGLAPYEQYF. The CDR3 nucleotides read TGTGCCAGCAGCCAGATCGGGCTAGCCCCCTACGAGCAGTACTTC.

This clonotype came up a few times. The V call is TRBV7-9, the J call TRBJ2-7; D might be TRBD2 (6 bases). Germline V lookup: CDR1 SEHNR, CDR2 FQNEAQ (reference sequence). The CDR3 has 15 residues. Trimming stripped 5 bases from V and 0 bases from J, with 14 bases between. Here the CDR3 DNA reads TGTGCCAGCAGCCCGCCACAAGCGGGCTCCTACGAGCAGTACTTC. It encodes CASSPPQAGSYEQYF.

The chain uses TRBV4-2 and TRBJ1-4; 7 bases agree with TRBD1. From germline, CDR1 is LGHNA and CDR2 YNFKEQ. The length of the CDR3 is 14 residues. Losses at the gene ends were 4 bases for V and 8 bases for J; bases not matched to a gene: 7. The CDR3, as DNA: TGTGCCAGCAGCCCCAGGGGGGCACGGGAAAAACTGTTTTTT. This codes for CASSPRGAREKLFF.

In this sample, this clonotype turned up once. The chain couples TRBV11-2 to TRBJ2-7; tentatively, D is TRBD2 (5 bases). V gave up 9 bases and J gave up 7 bases, with 22 bases separating them. From germline, CDR1 is SGHAT and CDR2 FQNNGV. This CDR3 region has 14 residues. The CDR3 coding sequence is TGTGCCAGTCTTTTCGGACCCGGAGGTAGAGAGCAGTACTTC. Translation gives CASLFGPGGREQYF.

The V gene is TRBV5-4, the J gene TRBJ1-2; D remains unclear. V was cut by 0 bases and J by 4 bases, with 13 bases left in between. This CDR3 is built from 15 residues. Germline-derived CDR1 and CDR2 are SGHNT and YYREEE (reference sequence). The CDR3 sequence: CASSLVWQVPYGYTF. CDR3 in DNA: TGTGCCAGCAGCTTGGTTTGGCAAGTCCCCTATGGCTACACCTTC.

The sample holds many counts of this clonotype. This chain links TRBV7-2 with TRBJ2-7; possibly TRBD1 for D (5 bases). V shed 2 bases and J shed 5 bases, with 10 bases lying between them. CDR1 and CDR2 (germline): SGHTA, FQGNSA. This CDR3 is built from 13 residues. The CDR3 DNA follows: TGTGCCAGCAGCTTATCCAGGGCCAACGAGCAGTACTTC. Residues: CASSLSRANEQYF.

This clonotype came up a few times. The chain joins TRBV27 to TRBJ2-2; D gene uncertain. Germline V gene sequence: CDR1 MNHEY, CDR2 SMNVEV (reference sequence). With 8 bases removed from V and 6 bases from J, the gap between germline ends came to 7 bases. The CDR3 runs 11 residues. The CDR3 sequence: CASGRAGELFF. CDR3 nucleotides: TGTGCCAGCGGACGGGCCGGGGAGCTGTTTTTT.